This T cell receptor (beta chain) was sequenced in a study of control samples from healthy donors and cancer patients. Clones were read by immunoSEQ multiplex PCR, and TCRdb kept only the in-frame ones, dropping some. This sample carries some 20,000 clones, approximately 90% of them seen once, and the ten largest clones take 8% to 10%. Sequences were obtained from PBMCs. The TCR originated in a woman aged 55-69 years with head and neck cancer.

CDR3 nucleotides: TGTGCCAGCAGCTGGGGTAGGGACACAGATACGCAGTATTTT. This codes for CASSWGRDTDTQYF. The J gene is TRBJ2-3, the V gene TRBV27; D is unclear. Trimming took 6 bases from V and 2 from J, leaving 12 bases between them. Germline V gene data show CDR1 as MNHEY and CDR2 as SMNVEV (reference sequence). CDR3 length: 14 residues.